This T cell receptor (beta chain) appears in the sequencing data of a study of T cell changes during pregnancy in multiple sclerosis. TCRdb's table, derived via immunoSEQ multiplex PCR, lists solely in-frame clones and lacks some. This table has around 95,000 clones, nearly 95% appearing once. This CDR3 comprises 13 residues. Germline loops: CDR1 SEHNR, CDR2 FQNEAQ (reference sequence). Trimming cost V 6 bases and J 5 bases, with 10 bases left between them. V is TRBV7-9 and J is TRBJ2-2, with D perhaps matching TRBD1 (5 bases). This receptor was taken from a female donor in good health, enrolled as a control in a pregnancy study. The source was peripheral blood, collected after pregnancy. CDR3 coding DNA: TGTGCCAGCAGGCTAGGGGCGACCGGGGAGCTGTTTTTT. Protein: CASRLGATGELFF.